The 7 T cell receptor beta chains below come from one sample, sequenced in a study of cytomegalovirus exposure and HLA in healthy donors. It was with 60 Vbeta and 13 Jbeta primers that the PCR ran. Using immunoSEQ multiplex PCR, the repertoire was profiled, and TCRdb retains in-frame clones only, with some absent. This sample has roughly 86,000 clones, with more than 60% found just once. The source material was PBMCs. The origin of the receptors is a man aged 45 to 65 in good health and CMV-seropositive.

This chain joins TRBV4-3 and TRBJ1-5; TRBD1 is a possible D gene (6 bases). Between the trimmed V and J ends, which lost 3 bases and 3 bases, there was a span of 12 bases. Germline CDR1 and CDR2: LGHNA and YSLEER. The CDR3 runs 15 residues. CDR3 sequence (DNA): TGCGCCAGCAGCCAGAACAGGGTAGTCAATCAGCCCCAGCATTTT. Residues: CASSQNRVVNQPQHF.

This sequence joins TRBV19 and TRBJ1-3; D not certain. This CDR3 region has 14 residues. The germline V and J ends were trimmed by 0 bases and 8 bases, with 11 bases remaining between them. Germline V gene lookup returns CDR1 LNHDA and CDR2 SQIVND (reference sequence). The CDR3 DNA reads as TGTGCCAGTAGTATAGACCGAAGGAGTGACACCATATATTTT. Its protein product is CASSIDRRSDTIYF.

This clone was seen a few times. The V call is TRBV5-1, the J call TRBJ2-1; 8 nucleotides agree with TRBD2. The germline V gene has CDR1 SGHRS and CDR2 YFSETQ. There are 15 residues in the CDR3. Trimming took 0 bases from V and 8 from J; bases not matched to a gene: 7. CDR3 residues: CASSLVPGGQDEQFF. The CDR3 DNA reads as TGCGCCAGCAGCTTGGTGCCGGGGGGGCAGGATGAGCAGTTCTTC.

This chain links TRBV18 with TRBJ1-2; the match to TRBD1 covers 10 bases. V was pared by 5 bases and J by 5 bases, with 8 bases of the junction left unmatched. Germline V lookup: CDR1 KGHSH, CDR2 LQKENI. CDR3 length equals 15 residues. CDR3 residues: CASSSGTGVKYGYTF. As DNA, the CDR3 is TGTGCCAGCTCATCCGGGACAGGGGTAAAATATGGCTACACCTTC.

The CDR3 DNA follows: TGTGCCAGCAGCGAGGGACATTCTAACGAGCAGTACTTC. Its protein is CASSEGHSNEQYF. The V call is TRBV27, the J call TRBJ2-7, with a tentative D call TRBD1 (6 bases). The CDR3 runs 13 residues. Germline assignment: CDR1 MNHEY and CDR2 SMNVEV (reference sequence). Trimming removed 6 bases at V and 5 bases at J, with 14 bases between.

CDR3 sequence: CASSPRQGDSPLHF. CDR3 DNA sequence: TGTGCCAGCAGCCCAAGACAGGGTGATTCACCCCTCCACTTT. J is TRBJ1-6 and V is TRBV14; 7 bases line up with TRBD1. The ends lost 4 bases at V and 8 bases at J; junction bases unmatched: 5. Germline V CDR1 and CDR2: SGHDN, FVKESK. There are 14 residues in the CDR3.

CDR3 amino acids: CASSPPTTERPYGYTF. CDR3 sequence (DNA): TGTGCCAGCTCACCACCGACCACCGAGCGACCCTATGGCTACACCTTC. The J gene is TRBJ1-2, the V gene TRBV18; D not resolved. Looked up from germline, CDR1 is KGHSH and CDR2 is LQKENI. The CDR3 contains 16 residues. V gave up 0 bases and J gave up 4 bases, with 15 bases separating them.